Here is one TCR beta chain with its context. Its antigen is still unknown. The data were taken from a study of post-analysis software for immune sequencing data. About the research overall: Progressive-relapsing, secondary progressive and relapsing-remitting multiple sclerosis were among the disease courses included.

General study results and limits: With TRBV5-6, TRBV5-1 and TRBV20-1 included, a handful of TRBV segments were more frequent in patients than in controls.

Incorporated into the TCR beta cDNA libraries were unique molecular identifiers, which served to reduce PCR and sequencing biases. One entry per CDR3 protein, called by TCRdb with MiXCR from the PCR reads. The sample holds about 820,000 distinct CDR3 sequences, approximately 53% seen once. CDR3 length: 13 residues. V was clipped by 1 base and J by 9 bases, with 10 bases between them. Germline V gene sequence: CDR1 SNHLY, CDR2 FYNNEI. Sequenced material: blood. V usage is TRBV2 and J usage is TRBJ2-4, with unresolved D. The clonotype comes from a girl between 5 and 17 years old with multiple sclerosis. This CDR3 is CASSEVGPSIQYF. For the CDR3, the DNA is TGTGCCAGCAGTGAAGTTGGGCCATCCATTCAGTACTTC.